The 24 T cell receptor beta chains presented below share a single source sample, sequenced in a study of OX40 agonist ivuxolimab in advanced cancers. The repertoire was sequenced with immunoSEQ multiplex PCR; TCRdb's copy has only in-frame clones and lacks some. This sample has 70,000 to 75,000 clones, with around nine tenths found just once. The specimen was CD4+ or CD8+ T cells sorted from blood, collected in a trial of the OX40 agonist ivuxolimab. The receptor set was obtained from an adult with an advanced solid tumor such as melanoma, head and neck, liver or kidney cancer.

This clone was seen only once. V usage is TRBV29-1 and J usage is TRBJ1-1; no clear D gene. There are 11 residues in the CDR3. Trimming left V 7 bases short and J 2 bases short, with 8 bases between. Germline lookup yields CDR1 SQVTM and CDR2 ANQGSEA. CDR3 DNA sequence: TGCAGCGCCGGGGTTAACACTGAAGCTTTCTTT. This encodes CSAGVNTEAFF.

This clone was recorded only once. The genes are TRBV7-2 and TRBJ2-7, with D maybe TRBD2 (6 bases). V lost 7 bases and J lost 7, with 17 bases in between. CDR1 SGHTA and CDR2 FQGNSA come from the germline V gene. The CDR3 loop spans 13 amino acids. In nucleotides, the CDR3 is TGTGCCAGCAACCGGGAGCCGGGCAGGGAGCAGTACTTC. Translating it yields CASNREPGREQYF.

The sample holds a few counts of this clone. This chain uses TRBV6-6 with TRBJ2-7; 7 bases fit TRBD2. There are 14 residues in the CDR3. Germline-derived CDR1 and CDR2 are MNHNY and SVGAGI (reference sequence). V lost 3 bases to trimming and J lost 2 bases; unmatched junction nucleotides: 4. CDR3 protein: CASSYSGLAYEQYF. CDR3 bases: TGTGCCAGCAGTTATTCTGGACTAGCCTACGAGCAGTACTTC.

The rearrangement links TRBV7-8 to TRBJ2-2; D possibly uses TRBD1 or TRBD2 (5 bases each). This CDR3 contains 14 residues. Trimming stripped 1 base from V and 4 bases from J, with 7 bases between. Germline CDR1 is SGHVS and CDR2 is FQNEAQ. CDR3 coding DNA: TGTGCCAGCAGCTTAGTGGGGACCACCGGGGAGCTGTTTTTT. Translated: CASSLVGTTGELFF.

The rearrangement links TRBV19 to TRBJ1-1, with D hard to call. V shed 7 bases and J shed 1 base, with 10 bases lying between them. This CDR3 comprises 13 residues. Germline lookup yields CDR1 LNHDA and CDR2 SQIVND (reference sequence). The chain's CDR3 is CASNWLGNTEAFF. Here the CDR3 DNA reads TGTGCCAGTAATTGGCTCGGGAACACTGAAGCTTTCTTT. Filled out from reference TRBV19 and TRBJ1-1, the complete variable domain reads DGGITQSPKYLFRKEGQNVTLSCEQNLNHDAMYWYRQDPGQGLRLIYYSQIVNDFQKGDIAEGYSVSREKKESFPLTVTSAQKNPTAFYLCASNWLGNTEAFFGQGTRLTVV.

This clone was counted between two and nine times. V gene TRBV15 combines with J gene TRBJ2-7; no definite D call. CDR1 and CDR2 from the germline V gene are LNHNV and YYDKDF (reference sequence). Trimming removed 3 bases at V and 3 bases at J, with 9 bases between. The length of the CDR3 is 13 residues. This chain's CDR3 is CATSRVQGYEQYF. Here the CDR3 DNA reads TGTGCCACCAGCAGGGTACAAGGCTACGAGCAGTACTTC.

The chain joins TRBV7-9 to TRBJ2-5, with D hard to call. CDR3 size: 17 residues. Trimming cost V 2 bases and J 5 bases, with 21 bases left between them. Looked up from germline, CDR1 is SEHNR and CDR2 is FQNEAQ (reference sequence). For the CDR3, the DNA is TGTGCCAGCAGCTTATTAGGATCGTGGGGTTCTATGGAGACCCAGTACTTC. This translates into CASSLLGSWGSMETQYF.

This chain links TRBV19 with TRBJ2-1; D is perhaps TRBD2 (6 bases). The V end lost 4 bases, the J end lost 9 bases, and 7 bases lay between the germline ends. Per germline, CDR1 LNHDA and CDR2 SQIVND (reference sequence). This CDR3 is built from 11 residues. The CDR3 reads CASSSGVEQFF. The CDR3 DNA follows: TGTGCCAGTAGTAGCGGGGTTGAGCAGTTCTTC.

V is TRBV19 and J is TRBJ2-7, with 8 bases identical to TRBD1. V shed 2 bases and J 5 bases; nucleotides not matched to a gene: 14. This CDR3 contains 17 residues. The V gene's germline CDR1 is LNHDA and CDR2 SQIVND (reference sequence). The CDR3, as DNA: TGTGCCAGTAGTATACAAACTGGACAGGGTAGGTCCAACGAGCAGTACTTC. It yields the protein CASSIQTGQGRSNEQYF. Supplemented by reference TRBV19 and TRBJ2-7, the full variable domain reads DGGITQSPKYLFRKEGQNVTLSCEQNLNHDAMYWYRQDPGQGLRLIYYSQIVNDFQKGDIAEGYSVSREKKESFPLTVTSAQKNPTAFYLCASSIQTGQGRSNEQYFGPGTRLTVT.

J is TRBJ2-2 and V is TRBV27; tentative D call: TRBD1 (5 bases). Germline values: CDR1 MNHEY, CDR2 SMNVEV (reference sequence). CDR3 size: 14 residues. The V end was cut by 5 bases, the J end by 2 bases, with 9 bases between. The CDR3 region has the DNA TGTGCCAGCAGTAGGGGATACAACACCGGGGAGCTGTTTTTT. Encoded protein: CASSRGYNTGELFF.

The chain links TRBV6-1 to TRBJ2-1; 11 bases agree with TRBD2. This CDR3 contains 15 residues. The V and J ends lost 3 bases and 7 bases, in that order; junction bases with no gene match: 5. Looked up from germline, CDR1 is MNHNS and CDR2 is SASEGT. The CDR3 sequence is CASSDSGRALNEQFF. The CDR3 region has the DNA TGTGCCAGCAGTGATAGCGGGAGGGCCTTGAATGAGCAGTTCTTC.

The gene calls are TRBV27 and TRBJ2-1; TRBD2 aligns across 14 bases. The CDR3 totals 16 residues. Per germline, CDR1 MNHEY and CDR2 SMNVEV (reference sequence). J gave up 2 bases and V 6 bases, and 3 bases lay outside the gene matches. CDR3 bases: TGTGCCAGCAGGGGACTAGCGGGAGCAACCTACAATGAGCAGTTCTTC. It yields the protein CASRGLAGATYNEQFF.

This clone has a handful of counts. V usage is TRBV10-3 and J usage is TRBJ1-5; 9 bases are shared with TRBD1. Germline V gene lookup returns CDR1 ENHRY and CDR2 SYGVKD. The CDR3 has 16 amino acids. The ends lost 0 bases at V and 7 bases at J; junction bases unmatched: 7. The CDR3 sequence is CAISESAGTGPQPQHF. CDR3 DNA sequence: TGTGCCATCAGTGAGTCAGCAGGGACAGGGCCCCAGCCCCAGCATTTT.

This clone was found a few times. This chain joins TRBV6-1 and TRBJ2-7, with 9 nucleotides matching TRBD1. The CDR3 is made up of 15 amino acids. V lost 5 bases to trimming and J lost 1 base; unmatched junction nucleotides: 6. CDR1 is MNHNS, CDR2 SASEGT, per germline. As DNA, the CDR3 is TGTGCCAGCAGTAGCGCCGGGACAGGGTCCTACGAGCAGTACTTC. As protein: CASSSAGTGSYEQYF.

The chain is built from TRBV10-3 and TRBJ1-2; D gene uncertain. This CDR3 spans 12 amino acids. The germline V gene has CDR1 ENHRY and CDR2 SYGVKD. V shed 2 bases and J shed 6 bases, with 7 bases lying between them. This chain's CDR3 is CAISEGPDGYTF. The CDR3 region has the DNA TGTGCCATCAGTGAGGGGCCGGATGGCTACACCTTC.

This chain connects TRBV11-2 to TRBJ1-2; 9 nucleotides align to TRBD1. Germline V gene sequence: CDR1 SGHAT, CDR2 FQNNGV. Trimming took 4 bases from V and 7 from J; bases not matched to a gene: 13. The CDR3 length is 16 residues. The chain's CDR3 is CASSSPPGQGTGGYTF. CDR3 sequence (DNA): TGTGCCAGCAGCTCCCCCCCGGGACAGGGAACGGGTGGCTACACCTTC.

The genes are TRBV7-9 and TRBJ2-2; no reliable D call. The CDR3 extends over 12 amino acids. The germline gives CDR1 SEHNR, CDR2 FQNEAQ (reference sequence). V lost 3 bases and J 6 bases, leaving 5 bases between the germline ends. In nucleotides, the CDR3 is TGTGCCAGCAGCTTGAGTTCCGGGGAGCTGTTTTTT. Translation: CASSLSSGELFF.

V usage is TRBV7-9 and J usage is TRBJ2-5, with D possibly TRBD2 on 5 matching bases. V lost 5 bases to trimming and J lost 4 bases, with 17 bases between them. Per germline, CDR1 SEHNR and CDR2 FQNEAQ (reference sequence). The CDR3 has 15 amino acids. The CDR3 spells CASSKASQEGETQYF. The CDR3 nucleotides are TGTGCCAGCAGCAAGGCCAGCCAAGAGGGAGAGACCCAGTACTTC. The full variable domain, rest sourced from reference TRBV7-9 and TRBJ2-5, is DTGVSQNPRHKITKRGQNVTFRCDPISEHNRLYWYRQTLGQGPEFLTYFQNEAQLEKSRLLSDRFSAERPKGSFSTLEIQRTEQGDSAMYLCASSKASQEGETQYFGPGTRLLVL.

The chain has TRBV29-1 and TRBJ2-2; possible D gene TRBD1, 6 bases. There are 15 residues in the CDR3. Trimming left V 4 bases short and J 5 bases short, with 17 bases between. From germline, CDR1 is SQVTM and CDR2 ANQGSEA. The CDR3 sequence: CSVGSAGTSTGELFF. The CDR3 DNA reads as TGCAGCGTTGGTTCGGCCGGGACATCTACCGGGGAGCTGTTTTTT.

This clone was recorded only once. In DNA, the CDR3 is TGTGCCAGCAGCTTAGTATTTGGGGGCCCCTCCTACGAGCAGTACTTC. Translating gives CASSLVFGGPSYEQYF. This chain links TRBV7-2 with TRBJ2-7; the D gene is possibly TRBD1 (6 bases). Germline V gene sequence: CDR1 SGHTA, CDR2 FQGNSA. The V and J ends lost 1 base and 0 bases respectively, with 13 bases between them. The CDR3 extends over 16 amino acids. The full variable domain, completed using reference TRBV7-2 and TRBJ2-7, is GAGVSQSPSNKVTEKGKDVELRCDPISGHTALYWYRQSLGQGLEFLIYFQGNSAPDKSGLPSDRFSAERTGGSVSTLTIQRTQQEDSAVYLCASSLVFGGPSYEQYFGPGTRLTVT.

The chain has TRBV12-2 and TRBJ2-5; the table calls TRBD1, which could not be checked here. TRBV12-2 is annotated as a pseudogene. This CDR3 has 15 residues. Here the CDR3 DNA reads TGTGCAAGTCGCTCTCGGACAGACCCCCAAGAGACCCAGTACTTC. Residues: CASRSRTDPQETQYF.

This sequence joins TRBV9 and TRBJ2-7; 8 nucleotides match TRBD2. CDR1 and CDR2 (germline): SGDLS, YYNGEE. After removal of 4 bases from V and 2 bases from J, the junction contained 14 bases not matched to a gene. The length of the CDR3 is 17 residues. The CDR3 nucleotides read TGTGCCAGCAGCCCCAGCCAGGGACTAGTTAGGGCCTACGAGCAGTACTTC. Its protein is CASSPSQGLVRAYEQYF.

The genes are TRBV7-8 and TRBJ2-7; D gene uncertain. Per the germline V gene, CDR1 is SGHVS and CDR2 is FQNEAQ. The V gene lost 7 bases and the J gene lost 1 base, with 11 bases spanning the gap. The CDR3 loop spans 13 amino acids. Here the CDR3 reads CASTSGSSYEQYF. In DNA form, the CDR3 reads TGTGCCAGCACCTCGGGTTCTTCCTACGAGCAGTACTTC.

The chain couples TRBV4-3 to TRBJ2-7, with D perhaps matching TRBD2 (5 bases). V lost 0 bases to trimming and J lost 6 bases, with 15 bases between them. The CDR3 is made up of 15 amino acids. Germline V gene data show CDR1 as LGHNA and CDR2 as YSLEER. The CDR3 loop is CASSQDLARASEQYF. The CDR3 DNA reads TGCGCCAGCAGCCAAGACCTAGCAAGGGCAAGCGAGCAGTACTTC.